One sample yielded the 24 T cell receptor beta chains listed below, sequenced in a study of blood T cell repertoires in COVID-19. Here immunoSEQ multiplex PCR was the method, and the copy in TCRdb shows in-frame clones only, minus some. The sample lists under 200,000 clones, roughly 84% occurring once. Sequenced: peripheral blood. Receptors were obtained from a human donor with acute or convalescent COVID-19. The donor label of this sample is uncertain.

The chain uses TRBV11-2 and TRBJ1-1; maybe TRBD1 (6 bases). The length of the CDR3 is 15 residues. The V end lost 5 bases, the J end lost 4 bases, and 17 bases lay between the germline ends. Germline V gene lookup returns CDR1 SGHAT and CDR2 FQNNGV. CDR3 residues: CASSRPTGRATEAFF. The CDR3 DNA reads as TGTGCCAGCAGCAGACCGACAGGCCGGGCCACTGAAGCTTTCTTT. The full variable domain, with the rest looked up from reference TRBV11-2 and TRBJ1-1, is EAGVAQSPRYKIIEKRQSVAFWCNPISGHATLYWYQQILGQGPKLLIQFQNNGVVDDSQLPKDRFSAERLKGVDSTLKIQPAKLEDSAVYLCASSRPTGRATEAFFGQGTRLTVV.

This rearrangement joins TRBV2 to TRBJ1-3, with D maybe TRBD1 (6 bases). Per germline, CDR1 SNHLY and CDR2 FYNNEI. V lost 7 bases, J lost 2 bases, and 15 bases lay in between. CDR3 length: 15 residues. The CDR3 spells CASTLQGVAGNTIYF. The CDR3 coding sequence is TGTGCCAGCACCTTACAGGGAGTCGCTGGAAACACCATATATTTT.

This sequence joins TRBV6-1 and TRBJ2-7; 15 nucleotides agree with TRBD2. The CDR3 sequence is 22 residues long. Germline V gene sequence: CDR1 MNHNS, CDR2 SASEGT. The trim removed 0 bases at V and 3 bases at J, leaving 18 bases unmatched. CDR3 loop: CASSEAPLRLGLAGGLSYEQYF. CDR3 nucleotide sequence: TGTGCCAGCAGTGAAGCCCCCTTGCGCCTTGGACTAGCGGGGGGGCTTAGCTACGAGCAGTACTTC.

V gene TRBV7-3 combines with J gene TRBJ2-7; possibly TRBD1 for D (5 bases). Germline CDR1 SGHTA, CDR2 FQGTGA. Trimming removed 5 bases at V and 0 bases at J, with 11 bases between. The CDR3 contains 14 residues. The CDR3 region is CASSPQGNSYEQYF. CDR3 DNA sequence: TGTGCCAGCAGCCCCCAGGGAAACTCCTACGAGCAGTACTTC.

CDR3 in amino acids: CASEGTWTGGEAFF. The CDR3 DNA is TGTGCCAGCGAGGGGACCTGGACAGGGGGGGAAGCTTTCTTT. J is TRBJ1-1 and V is TRBV2, with 10 bases lining up with TRBD1. The ends lost 8 bases at V and 8 bases at J; junction bases unmatched: 11. The CDR3 length is 14 residues. CDR1 and CDR2 (germline): SNHLY, FYNNEI.

The chain has TRBV5-8 and TRBJ2-7, with TRBD1 identical over 8 bases. The CDR3 is made up of 15 amino acids. Germline assignment: CDR1 SGHTS and CDR2 YDEGEE. V lost 2 bases to trimming and J lost 3 bases; unmatched junction nucleotides: 7. CDR3 nucleotides: TGTGCCAGCAGCTTTGATACCGGGACAGGCTACGAGCAGTACTTC. This translates into CASSFDTGTGYEQYF.

The rearrangement uses TRBV6-5 and TRBJ2-1, with 10 bases aligning to TRBD2. The CDR3 is 16 amino acids. CDR1 is MNHEY and CDR2 is SVGAGI in the germline V gene. V lost 2 bases, J lost 6 bases, and 7 bases stayed unmatched. The CDR3 region is CASSYGELAGPNEQFF. The CDR3 bases are TGTGCCAGCAGTTACGGGGAACTAGCGGGACCCAATGAGCAGTTCTTC.

The chain has TRBV25-1 and TRBJ2-2; 9 nucleotides match TRBD1. V lost 6 bases and J lost 1; bases outside the gene matches: 6. This CDR3 is 16 amino acids long. Germline V gene sequence: CDR1 MGHDK, CDR2 SYGVNS. CDR3 sequence reads: CASRKPGQGNTGELFF. In DNA form, the CDR3 reads TGTGCCAGCAGAAAGCCGGGACAGGGGAACACCGGGGAGCTGTTTTTT.

The rearrangement joins TRBV18 to TRBJ1-1; tentatively, D is TRBD1 (5 bases). Germline V CDR1 and CDR2: KGHSH, LQKENI. This CDR3 spans 16 amino acids. V was trimmed by 3 bases and J by 5 bases, leaving 19 bases between them. CDR3 amino acids: CASSPGQGNGLTEAFF. The CDR3 nucleotides are TGTGCCAGCTCACCCGGGCAGGGTAATGGATTAACTGAAGCTTTCTTT.

The V and J genes are TRBV2 and TRBJ2-3; D gene unclear. Germline-derived CDR1 and CDR2 are SNHLY and FYNNEI. This CDR3 is built from 13 residues. V shed 2 bases and J shed 5 bases, with 8 bases lying between them. The CDR3 DNA sequence: TGTGCCAGCAGTGAACCGGAGCGAGATACGCAGTATTTT. Protein product: CASSEPERDTQYF.

The chain joins TRBV6-6 to TRBJ2-7; 14 bases line up with TRBD2. CDR1 and CDR2 (germline): MNHNY, SVGAGI (reference sequence). The J segment lost 12 bases and the V segment lost 6 bases, leaving 10 bases of the junction unmatched. The CDR3 is made up of 14 amino acids. DNA of the CDR3: TGTGCCAGCAGCTACGAGGGACTAGCGGGAGAAGTGTACTTC. It codes for CASSYEGLAGEVYF.

The rearrangement uses TRBV3-1 (or the pseudogene TRBV3-2) and TRBJ1-1; 8 bases are a match to TRBD1. The CDR3 totals 18 residues. The germline CDR1 and CDR2 sequences are LGHDT and YNNKEL (reference sequence). The junction had 13 bases not matched to a gene; V was cut back by 0 bases and J by 4 bases. The CDR3 nucleotides are TGTGCCAGCAGCCAAGATCGAGGAACAGGGGGATCGGGCACTGAAGCTTTCTTT. Its protein is CASSQDRGTGGSGTEAFF.

The rearrangement links TRBV6-5 to TRBJ2-5; 7 bases are a match to TRBD1. The CDR3 sequence is 13 residues long. Germline V gene lookup returns CDR1 MNHEY and CDR2 SVGAGI. J gave up 4 bases and V 7 bases, and 6 bases lay outside the gene matches. The DNA for the CDR3 is TGTGCCAGCAAGCTCGGACAGGTAGAGACCCAGTACTTC. Its protein product is CASKLGQVETQYF.

V gene TRBV5-1 combines with J gene TRBJ2-5; 9 positions agree with TRBD2. The germline CDR1 and CDR2 sequences are SGHRS and YFSETQ. The CDR3 has 16 residues. With V trimmed by 0 bases and J by 2 bases, 5 bases remained unmatched. The CDR3 sequence is CASSLALAGYQETQYF. Written as DNA, the CDR3 is TGCGCCAGCAGCTTGGCCCTAGCGGGGTATCAAGAGACCCAGTACTTC.

The chain has TRBV5-5 and TRBJ1-1, with TRBD1 matching over 8 bases. Looked up from germline, CDR1 is SGHKS and CDR2 is YYEKEE (reference sequence). V lost 8 bases to trimming and J lost 0 bases; unmatched junction nucleotides: 6. The CDR3 contains 14 residues. This CDR3 is CASAGGAVNTEAFF. The CDR3 DNA reads as TGTGCCAGTGCAGGGGGCGCGGTGAACACTGAAGCTTTCTTT.

J is TRBJ2-1 and V is TRBV14; 11 bases are a match to TRBD2. The germline CDR1 and CDR2 sequences are SGHDN and FVKESK. Germline trimming cut 6 bases from V and 7 bases from J; bases unmatched to any gene: 5. CDR3 length equals 14 residues. CDR3 coding DNA: TGTGCCAGCAGACTAGCGGGAGTAGGAAATGAGCAGTTCTTC. Its translation: CASRLAGVGNEQFF.

J is TRBJ1-5 and V is TRBV7-2; D is ambiguous. The CDR3 has 17 amino acids. Germline V gene sequence: CDR1 SGHTA, CDR2 FQGNSA. Trimming removed 4 bases from V and 0 bases from J, with 16 bases in between. The DNA of the CDR3 is TGTGCCAGCAGCTACTCTCGACTCGGGTATAGCAATCAGCCCCAGCATTTT. It is translated as CASSYSRLGYSNQPQHF.

CDR3 DNA sequence: TGCGCCAGCAGCTCTAAGACAGGGGTCAGTACTAATGAAAAACTGTTTTTT. It yields the protein CASSSKTGVSTNEKLFF. This chain joins TRBV5-1 and TRBJ1-4; 8 bases are shared with TRBD1. CDR1 and CDR2 (germline): SGHRS, YFSETQ. The ends lost 3 bases at V and 2 bases at J; junction bases unmatched: 9. The CDR3 runs 17 residues.

This clone was observed a single time. The chain joins TRBV13 to TRBJ1-2, with 11 bases fitting TRBD1. Germline CDR1 and CDR2: PRHDT and FYEKMQ (reference sequence). The CDR3 covers 17 residues. V dropped 6 bases and J dropped 3; count of bases not matched to a gene: 12. In nucleotides, the CDR3 is TGTGCCAGCAGTTCTGGACAGGGGGCGGGTAGGGACTATGGCTACACCTTC. Translated: CASSSGQGAGRDYGYTF.

V is TRBV20-1 and J is TRBJ2-5; 10 positions agree with TRBD2. Germline V gene data show CDR1 as DFQATT and CDR2 as SNEGSKA (reference sequence). The CDR3 has 15 residues. V dropped 3 bases and J dropped 5; count of bases not matched to a gene: 9. The CDR3 region is CSASRASGSGETQYF. As DNA, the CDR3 is TGCAGTGCTAGTCGGGCTAGCGGGAGTGGGGAGACCCAGTACTTC.

V and J are TRBV9 and TRBJ2-1, with 10 bases lining up with TRBD2. The CDR3 length is 16 residues. Per the germline V gene, CDR1 is SGDLS and CDR2 is YYNGEE. The ends lost 1 base at V and 9 bases at J; junction bases unmatched: 10. The CDR3 reads CASSVLASGSTIEQFF. DNA of the CDR3: TGTGCCAGCAGCGTATTGGCTAGCGGGAGTACTATTGAGCAGTTCTTC.

Note on this clone: The same CDR3 can be traced to other DNA sequences in this sample. Written as DNA, the CDR3 is TGCAGTGCTAGAGGACAGGAGACCCAGTACTTC. This encodes CSARGQETQYF. The chain is built from TRBV20-1 and TRBJ2-5; weak D call: TRBD1 (5 bases). The CDR3 length is 11 residues. V was cut by 1 base and J by 5 bases, with 5 bases left in between. Germline V gene lookup returns CDR1 DFQATT and CDR2 SNEGSKA (reference sequence).

The CDR3 coding sequence is TGTGCCAGCAGCCTACCCGGGACAGGGGCTATCAATGAGCAGTTCTTC. Translation: CASSLPGTGAINEQFF. The rearrangement joins TRBV5-4 to TRBJ2-1; 10 positions match TRBD1. V was pared by 4 bases and J by 6 bases, with 10 bases of the junction left unmatched. Germline V lookup: CDR1 SGHNT, CDR2 YYREEE (reference sequence). The CDR3 sequence is 16 residues long.

CDR3 nucleotide sequence: TGTGCCAGCACCGAAGGAGGGTTCGGCGAGCAGTACTTC. It encodes CASTEGGFGEQYF. The J gene is TRBJ2-7, the V gene TRBV11-2; D may be TRBD2 (6 bases). Germline CDR1 reads SGHAT; CDR2 reads FQNNGV. The CDR3 runs to 13 residues. The ends were cut back, 7 bases at V and 6 bases at J, with 16 bases in the middle.